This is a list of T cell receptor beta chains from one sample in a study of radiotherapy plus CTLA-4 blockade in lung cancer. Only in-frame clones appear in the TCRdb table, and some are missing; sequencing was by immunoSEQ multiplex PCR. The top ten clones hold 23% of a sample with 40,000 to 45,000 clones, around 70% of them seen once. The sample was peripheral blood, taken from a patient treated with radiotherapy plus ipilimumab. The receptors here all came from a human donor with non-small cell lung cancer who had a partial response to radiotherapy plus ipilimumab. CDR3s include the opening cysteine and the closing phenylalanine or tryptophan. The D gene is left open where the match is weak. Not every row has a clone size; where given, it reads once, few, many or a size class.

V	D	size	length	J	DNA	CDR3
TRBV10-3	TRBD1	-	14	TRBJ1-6	TGTGCCATCAGCCCGGGACAGGGAGGGTCACCCCTCCACTTT	CAISPGQGGSPLHF
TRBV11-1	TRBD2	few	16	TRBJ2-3	TGTGCCAGCAGCTTAAGTTCCAGCGGGAGTACAGATACGCAGTATTTT	CASSLSSSGSTDTQYF
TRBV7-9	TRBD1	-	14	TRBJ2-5	TGTGCCAGCAGCGGCAGGGGGCCCTTTGAGACCCAGTACTTC	CASSGRGPFETQYF
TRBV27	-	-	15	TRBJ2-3	TGTGCCAGCAGTTGGGAAGAGGGCCAGGAGAATACGCAGTATTTT	CASSWEEGQENTQYF
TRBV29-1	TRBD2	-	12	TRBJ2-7	TGCAGCGTTGCAGCGGGAGAGACCGAGCAGTACTTC	CSVAAGETEQYF
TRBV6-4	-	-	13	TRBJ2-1	TGTGCCAGCAGTGTCGAAGAACAGGGTGAGCAGTTCTTC	CASSVEEQGEQFF
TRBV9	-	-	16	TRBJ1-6	TGTGCCAGCAGCCCCCGGGGGGGCGCTTATAATTCACCCCTCCACTTT	CASSPRGGAYNSPLHF
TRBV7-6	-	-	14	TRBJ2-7	TGTGCCAGCAGCCTTAGCGGAGGCTCCTACGAGCAGTACTTC	CASSLSGGSYEQYF
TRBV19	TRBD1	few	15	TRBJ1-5	TGTGCCAGTAGCCCTGGACAGGGCCCTAATCAGCCCCAGCATTTT	CASSPGQGPNQPQHF
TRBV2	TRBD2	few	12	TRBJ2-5	TGTGCCAGCAGTCCGGGACTAGCGGGGGTGGACTTC	CASSPGLAGVDF
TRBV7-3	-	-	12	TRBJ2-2	TGTGCCAGCAGCTTAACGCAGGGGGAGCTGTTTTTT	CASSLTQGELFF
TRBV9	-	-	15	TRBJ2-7	TGTGCCAGCAGCCCGAGCGACCCACTCTCCTACGAGCAGTACTTC	CASSPSDPLSYEQYF
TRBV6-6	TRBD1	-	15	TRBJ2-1	TGTGCCAGCAGTATACTACAGGGGTCCCACAATGAGCAGTTCTTC	CASSILQGSHNEQFF
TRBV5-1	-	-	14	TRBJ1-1	TGCGCCAGCAGCACAGGGTGGGGGAACACTGAAGCTTTCTTT	CASSTGWGNTEAFF
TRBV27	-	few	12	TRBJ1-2	TGTGCCAGCAGTCCCTCAGGGTATGGCTACACCTTC	CASSPSGYGYTF
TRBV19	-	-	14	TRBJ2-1	TGTGCCAGTAGTGTCAACCTAGTCGGAAATGAGCAGTTCTTC	CASSVNLVGNEQFF
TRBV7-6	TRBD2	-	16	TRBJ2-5	TGTGCCAGCAGCTTGGGACTAGCGGGGGGGGGTGAGACCCAGTACTTC	CASSLGLAGGGETQYF
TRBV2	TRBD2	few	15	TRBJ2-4	TGTGCCAGCAATGGGTGGGGGGGAGCCAAAAACATTCAGTACTTC	CASNGWGGAKNIQYF
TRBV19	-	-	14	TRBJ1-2	TGTGCCAGTAGTTTTGAAGCAACAGGGATTGGCTACACCTTC	CASSFEATGIGYTF
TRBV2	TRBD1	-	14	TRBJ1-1	TGTGCCAGCAGGTCAGGACAGGGGGGCACTGAAGCTTTCTTT	CASRSGQGGTEAFF